This T cell receptor (beta chain) comes out of a study of T cell responses to AZD1222 COVID-19 vaccine (dated by TCRdb to the early 2020s). Regarding the study in general: AZD1222 recipients given second doses at about 4 weeks or at about 12 weeks were pooled, since spike-specific TCR depth and breadth were not found to differ between the two schedules. A total of approximately 230 trial participants underwent TCR sequencing, of whom about 210 received two doses of AZD1222 and about 25 received two doses of the MenACWY control vaccine. Trial participants were enrolled by age into subgroups of 18-55, 56-69 and 70-plus years, and around 150, 28 and 57 TCR-sequenced participants, respectively, were included in these subgroups. Broad study findings and their caveats: Conclusions about previously exposed vaccinees are limited because only a handful of AZD1222 recipients were SARS-CoV-2 seropositive at baseline. CD4 TCRs associated with the vaccine covered the entire spike protein, and the dominant responses were in regions 160-218 and 743-854. Most participants were white British and females outnumbered males, and the authors suggested that clonal diversity may have been underestimated. Epitopes outside the regions mutated in the B.1.351 and B.1.1.7 variants were reportedly recognized by nearly half of the unique spike-specific TCRs. Because no samples from the day 14 peak response were available, repertoires could be characterized only after the peak T cell response. In the small 56-69-year group, the increase in depth fell short of significance, most likely because of low power. After two AZD1222 doses, spike-specific TCR breadth and depth were significantly higher than at day 0 and than in MenACWY recipients.

The CDR3 regions of human TCRbeta chains were analyzed by immunosequencing. In the authors' own workflow: Repertoire TCRs were checked for matches against a reference library of SARS-CoV-2-specific TCRs that had been generated using the MIRA antigen-specificity platform. Breadth was defined as the fraction of unique TCRs that were SARS-CoV-2-associated. Depth was defined as the fraction of total T cells that were SARS-CoV-2-associated. Each spike-specific TCR was assigned to its reactive spike region and to a CD4 or CD8 class using the MIRA data. Log10-transformed breadth and depth values were compared by one-way ANOVA with Sidak's multiple comparisons tests. Here the immuneACCESS table is served through TCRdb, limited to in-frame sequences with V and J called. Missing clones are a known gap in these copies; in checked studies unresolved V genes cover under half, and the rest lacks a known reason. The DNA gave D and trimming, while V, J and clone size come from that table. The sample includes tens of thousands of clones, with approximately 91% observed a single time. Over 20% of the sample rests with the top ten.

Of note for this clone: Its antigen remains unidentified. No base-level quality is on record; no much larger clone is a single base apart.

The CDR3 covers 14 residues, taking in both the cysteine and the phenylalanine. Here the CDR3 DNA is all that survives: 42 bases in frame from base 1. For this chain, trimming is 5 bases at the V end and 1 base at the J end, and the number of junction bases without a gene match is 4. From a lookup of the germline V gene (reference sequence), CDR1 and CDR2 are SEHNR and FQNEAQ. In light of the paper, this sample's time point label describes: baseline before first vaccination. Samples from vaccinated people were obtained from the UK trials COV001 and COV002, which included a single-blind randomized controlled phase 2/3 trial of AZD1222 (ChAdOx1 nCoV-19) in healthy adults. For TCRbeta chain sequencing, PBMC samples from trial participants were taken at day 0 and at day 28 after the second dose.

The sequence came from an adult in good health. The V and J segments used are TRBV7-9 and TRBJ1-1; TRBD1 agrees with 7 junctional bases. The source material was peripheral blood, sampled on day 0 of AZD1222 vaccination. The CDR3 reads CASSTGVSNTEAFF. Read as DNA, the sequence is TGTGCCAGCAGCACAGGGGTTTCGAACACTGAAGCTTTCTTT.